This T cell receptor beta chain was sequenced for a study of T cell responses to AZD1222 COVID-19 vaccine. Generated by immunoSEQ multiplex PCR, the TCRdb table keeps only in-frame clones and is missing some. The sample carries 95,000 to 150,000 clones, 75% to 90% recorded once. This specimen consisted of peripheral blood, obtained 28 days after the second AZD1222 dose. This receptor was obtained from an adult who received the AZD1222 COVID-19 vaccine.

CDR3 nucleotide sequence: TGTGCCAGTAGGGCGCTGATAACGTCCTTCGCCACCGGGGAGCTGTTTTTT. It codes for CASRALITSFATGELFF. The rearrangement uses TRBV19 and TRBJ2-2; D is unclear. The germline CDR1 and CDR2 sequences are LNHDA and SQIVND (reference sequence). Between the trimmed V and J ends, which lost 6 bases and 4 bases, there was a span of 21 bases. The CDR3 loop spans 17 amino acids.